Here is one T cell receptor beta chain with its context. An end of the junction does not agree with germline; a read error may underlie this. The data are from a study of blood T cell repertoires in COVID-19. Across the study: T cells, B-cell-depleted T cells, or PBMCs supplied cDNA or gDNA.

Per the authors' pipeline: Reference gene primers were amplified, and this amplification served to estimate nucleated cell counts. The method was immunoSEQ multiplex PCR; TCRdb's version includes in-frame clones alone and lacks a portion of them. V, J and clone size derive from that table, while D and trimming were established from the DNA sequence. This sample carries roughly 200,000 clones, roughly 79% of them seen once, and the ten largest clones take approximately 9.9%. The receptor comes from a woman in her 40s with COVID-19, enrolled during active disease. The sample consisted of peripheral blood.

The CDR3 is CASRYSWDRYYQPQHF. DNA for the CDR3: TGTGCCAGCAGGTACTCCTGGGACAGGTACTATCAGCCCCAGCATTTT. V gene TRBV6-5 combines with J gene TRBJ1-5, with 8 bases lining up with TRBD1. Per germline, CDR1 MNHEY and CDR2 SVGAGI. The CDR3 extends over 16 amino acids.